This T cell receptor beta chain was profiled in a study of T cell responses to AZD1222 COVID-19 vaccine. Study-wide points: Repertoires were obtained only post-peak T cell response. Baseline seropositivity occurred in only a handful of AZD1222 recipients. Spike was spanned by vaccine-associated CD4 TCRs, with dominance at 160-218 and 743-854. Spike-specific TCR breadth and depth were elevated following two AZD1222 doses.

Germline trimming cut 3 bases from V and 7 bases from J; bases unmatched to any gene: 5. Germline CDR1 and CDR2: MNHEY and SMNVEV (reference sequence). There are 13 residues in the CDR3. As for this clone: What it binds is unknown.

Profiled with immunoSEQ multiplex PCR; TCRdb holds only in-frame clones, not every one. The sample gives some 180,000 clones, nearly 95% of which show up once; approximately 1.8% is in the top ten. The sample in question was peripheral blood, obtained 28 days after the second AZD1222 dose. J is TRBJ1-2 and V is TRBV27; 7 nucleotides agree with TRBD1. The source is an adult who received the AZD1222 COVID-19 vaccine. For the CDR3, the DNA is TGTGCCAGCAGTTTGGCACAGGGGTTTGGCTACACCTTC. Translating it yields CASSLAQGFGYTF.